Below are 11 T cell receptor beta chains sequenced from a single sample in a study of T cells in Graves' hyperthyroidism and ophthalmopathy. TCR beta CDR3 region amplification was performed from RNA transcripts. TCR CDR3 underwent first-round RT-PCR with the HTBI primer set. TCRdb used MiXCR to reprocess the multiplex PCR reads, holding one entry per CDR3 protein. The sample holds 500,000 to 600,000 distinct CDR3 sequences; just over 45% are singletons and the top ten take more than 7.5%. Sequenced material: peripheral blood or thyroid tissue (not recorded which). The receptors were gathered from a woman aged 18 to 35 with Graves' hyperthyroidism.

This clonotype occurred many times. A read error may explain this, as a much larger clone is one base away. This chain links TRBV6-2 or TRBV6-3 with TRBJ1-1; D not certain. From germline, CDR1 is MNHEY and CDR2 SVGEGT. This CDR3 has 12 residues. V lost 6 bases, J lost 0 bases, and 5 bases lay in between. Here the CDR3 DNA reads TGTGCCAGCAGGGACCTGAACACTGAAGCTTTCTTT. This encodes CASRDLNTEAFF.

This clonotype was observed once. The V call is TRBV29-1, the J call TRBJ2-7; perhaps D is TRBD1 or TRBD2 (5 bases each). Germline V gene data show CDR1 as SQVTM and CDR2 as ANQGSEA. CDR3 length: 12 residues. The ends were cut back, 8 bases at V and 0 bases at J, with 11 bases in the middle. The CDR3, as DNA: TGCAGCCGCCGGGACCTCTCCTACGAGCAGTACTTC. Translation: CSRRDLSYEQYF.

This clonotype was counted many times. This chain joins TRBV20-1 and TRBJ2-2; 11 bases are shared with TRBD2. Losses at the gene ends were 4 bases for V and 8 bases for J; bases not matched to a gene: 9. CDR1 and CDR2 (germline): DFQATT, SNEGSKA (reference sequence). The CDR3 has 15 amino acids. The CDR3 sequence is CSAKTSGSAWGELFF. The CDR3 nucleotides are TGCAGTGCTAAAACTAGCGGGAGCGCATGGGGGGAGCTGTTTTTT.

This clonotype has ten or more counts. V gene TRBV9 combines with J gene TRBJ1-5; TRBD1 aligns across 7 bases. V was pared by 4 bases and J by 4 bases, with 5 bases of the junction left unmatched. The CDR3 runs to 14 residues. CDR1 is SGDLS, CDR2 YYNGEE, per germline. Written as DNA, the CDR3 is TGTGCCAGCAGCACAGGGGATGGTAATCAGCCCCAGCATTTT. Translation gives CASSTGDGNQPQHF.

This clonotype has ten or more counts. This chain uses TRBV5-6 with TRBJ2-5; D possibly corresponds to TRBD1 (5 bases). The germline V and J ends were trimmed by 4 bases and 3 bases, with 19 bases remaining between them. The CDR3 loop spans 16 amino acids. In germline, CDR1 is SGHDT, CDR2 YYEEEE. The DNA of the CDR3 is TGTGCCAGCAGCGCGATCCGGGCAGGGCGAAAAGAGACCCAGTACTTC. It codes for CASSAIRAGRKETQYF.

The sample holds many counts of this clonotype. The V call is TRBV12-3 or TRBV12-4, the J call TRBJ1-1; 7 bases are shared with TRBD1. V shed 2 bases and J 1 base; nucleotides not matched to a gene: 1. The CDR3 totals 14 residues. The CDR3 DNA reads as TGTGCCAGCAGTTTAAACAGGGGGAACACTGAAGCTTTCTTT. Protein sequence: CASSLNRGNTEAFF.

At least ten counts were recorded for this clonotype. The chain employs TRBV6-1 and TRBJ1-1; 8 bases line up with TRBD1. The CDR3 extends over 14 amino acids. Germline loops: CDR1 MNHNS, CDR2 SASEGT. V lost 7 bases to trimming and J lost 5 bases; unmatched junction nucleotides: 9. This CDR3 reads CASTEWTGRTEAFF. For the CDR3, the DNA is TGTGCCAGCACCGAATGGACAGGGCGTACTGAAGCTTTCTTT.

With respect to this clonotype: Likely a read error: the CDR3 ends without its conserved phenylalanine or tryptophan. The V gene is TRBV7-3, the J gene TRBJ1-5; D is ambiguous. V was cut by 2 bases and J by 2 bases, with 4 bases left in between. The CDR3 loop spans 13 amino acids. The V gene's germline CDR1 is SGHTA and CDR2 FQGTGA. CDR3 sequence: CASSLDGNQPQHL. The CDR3 coding sequence is TGTGCCAGCAGCTTAGACGGCAATCAGCCCCAGCATCTT.

This clonotype appeared many times. This chain connects TRBV2 to TRBJ1-2; perhaps TRBD1 as D (6 bases). Germline V gene lookup returns CDR1 SNHLY and CDR2 FYNNEI. The CDR3 totals 10 residues. The germline V and J ends were trimmed by 4 bases and 13 bases, with 10 bases remaining between them. CDR3 protein: CASSGTDRTF. The CDR3 DNA reads TGTGCCAGCAGTGGGACAGACCGCACCTTC.

The chain uses TRBV6-5 and TRBJ1-2; maybe TRBD1 (6 bases). The CDR3 spans 12 residues. Trimming pared 2 bases from V and 8 bases from J, leaving 9 bases between. Germline loops: CDR1 MNHEY, CDR2 SVGAGI. The CDR3: CASSYETGGYTF. The CDR3 DNA sequence: TGTGCCAGCAGTTACGAGACAGGAGGCTACACCTTC.

This sequence joins TRBV7-9 and TRBJ2-5; 9 nucleotides match TRBD2. The better agreement between TRBJ2-1 and the DNA end casts doubt on the J call. This CDR3 region has 13 residues. CDR1 and CDR2 (germline): SEHNR, FQNEAQ (reference sequence). The CDR3 loop reads CASSSTSGNEQFF. The CDR3 DNA is TGTGCCAGCAGCTCGACTAGCGGCAATGAGCAGTTCTTC.